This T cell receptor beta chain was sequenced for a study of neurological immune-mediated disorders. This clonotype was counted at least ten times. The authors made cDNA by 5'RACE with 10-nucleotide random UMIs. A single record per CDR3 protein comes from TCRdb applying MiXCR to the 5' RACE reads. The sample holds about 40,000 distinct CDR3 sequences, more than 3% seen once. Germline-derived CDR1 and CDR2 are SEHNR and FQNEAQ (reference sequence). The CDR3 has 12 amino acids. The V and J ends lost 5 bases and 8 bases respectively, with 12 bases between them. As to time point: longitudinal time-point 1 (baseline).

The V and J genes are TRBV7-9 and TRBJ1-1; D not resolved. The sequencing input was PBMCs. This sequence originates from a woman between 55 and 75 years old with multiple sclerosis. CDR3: CASSLRSREAFF. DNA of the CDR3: TGTGCCAGCAGCCTTCGCAGCCGGGAAGCTTTCTTT.